The 8 T cell receptor beta chains below all came from one sample that was sequenced in a study of PD-L1 blockade in urothelial cancer. Sequencing was performed with immunoSEQ multiplex PCR; in TCRdb, only in-frame clones are kept and a portion is missing. The table records 45,000 to 50,000 clones, around 83% of them present only once. Described time point: pretreatment peripheral blood. Source: PBMCs, taken around atezolizumab (anti-PD-L1) treatment. The origin of the receptors is a man in his fifties or sixties with urothelial cancer.

This chain connects TRBV19 to TRBJ2-2, with 7 bases that match TRBD2. Germline lookup yields CDR1 LNHDA and CDR2 SQIVND (reference sequence). The CDR3 has 15 amino acids. V lost 5 bases, J lost 5 bases, and 8 bases stayed unmatched. The CDR3 loop reads CASSAGPAGTGELFF. The CDR3 nucleotides read TGTGCCAGTAGTGCCGGACCAGCGGGGACCGGGGAGCTGTTTTTT.

V usage is TRBV2 and J usage is TRBJ1-1; a possible D gene is TRBD1 (6 bases). Deletions cut 7 bases from V and 1 base from J, with 10 bases between. The CDR3 runs to 13 residues. Germline assignment: CDR1 SNHLY and CDR2 FYNNEI. The chain's CDR3 is CASTRQENTEAFF. Here the CDR3 DNA reads TGTGCCAGCACCAGACAGGAGAACACTGAAGCTTTCTTT.

This rearrangement joins TRBV11-2 to TRBJ1-1; D is possibly TRBD1 (6 bases). The germline gives CDR1 SGHAT, CDR2 FQNNGV. The CDR3 is 15 amino acids. Trimming took 4 bases from V and 4 from J, leaving 16 bases between them. The CDR3 sequence is CASSYRPGGVTEAFF. The CDR3 bases are TGTGCCAGCAGCTACCGACCGGGGGGCGTCACTGAAGCTTTCTTT. The variable domain in full, with the rest retrieved from reference TRBV11-2 and TRBJ1-1, is EAGVAQSPRYKIIEKRQSVAFWCNPISGHATLYWYQQILGQGPKLLIQFQNNGVVDDSQLPKDRFSAERLKGVDSTLKIQPAKLEDSAVYLCASSYRPGGVTEAFFGQGTRLTVV.

The gene calls are TRBV19 and TRBJ1-3; D is ambiguous. Trimming stripped 3 bases from V and 0 bases from J, with 15 bases between. CDR3 length: 17 amino acids. Looked up from germline, CDR1 is LNHDA and CDR2 is SQIVND (reference sequence). CDR3 sequence reads: CASSIGLQVTSGNTIYF. In DNA form, the CDR3 reads TGTGCCAGTAGTATCGGACTTCAAGTCACCTCTGGAAACACCATATATTTT.

The V gene is TRBV29-1, the J gene TRBJ2-3; D possibly corresponds to TRBD1 (5 bases). The CDR3 extends over 12 amino acids. In germline, CDR1 is SQVTM, CDR2 ANQGSEA. Trimming shortened V by 7 bases and J by 4 bases, and 12 bases separated the two germline ends. The CDR3 region is CSGTQGADTQYF. CDR3 in DNA: TGCAGCGGCACTCAGGGCGCAGATACGCAGTATTTT.

The table lists this clone with a count of one. The chain links TRBV27 to TRBJ1-4, with D perhaps TRBD1 (5 bases). CDR1 is MNHEY and CDR2 is SMNVEV in the germline V gene (reference sequence). Deletions cut 5 bases from V and 4 bases from J, with 14 bases between. CDR3 length: 15 amino acids. The CDR3 coding sequence is TGTGCCAGCAGTCCAATGACAGCCTTTAATGAAAAACTGTTTTTT. Translation gives CASSPMTAFNEKLFF. The full variable domain, its missing parts supplied by reference TRBV27 and TRBJ1-4, is EAQVTQNPRYLITVTGKKLTVTCSQNMNHEYMSWYRQDPGLGLRQIYYSMNVEVTDKGDVPEGYKVSRKEKRNFPLILESPSPNQTSLYFCASSPMTAFNEKLFFGSGTQLSVL.

The rearrangement joins TRBV7-9 to TRBJ1-1; no clear D. CDR3 length equals 15 residues. Germline values: CDR1 SEHNR, CDR2 FQNEAQ (reference sequence). The V and J ends lost 0 bases and 4 bases respectively, with 12 bases between them. DNA for the CDR3: TGTGCCAGCAGCTTAGCGGAGGGTCGGGCCACTGAAGCTTTCTTT. Its translation: CASSLAEGRATEAFF. The whole variable domain, remainder taken from reference TRBV7-9 and TRBJ1-1, is DTGVSQNPRHKITKRGQNVTFRCDPISEHNRLYWYRQTLGQGPEFLTYFQNEAQLEKSRLLSDRFSAERPKGSFSTLEIQRTEQGDSAMYLCASSLAEGRATEAFFGQGTRLTVV.

The chain combines TRBV16 with TRBJ2-1; no clear D gene. In germline, CDR1 is KGHSY, CDR2 FQNENV. Between the trimmed V and J ends, which lost 4 bases and 0 bases, there was a span of 10 bases. The CDR3 loop spans 15 amino acids. The CDR3 DNA follows: TGTGCCAGCAGCCCGGAGTTCAGCTCCTACAATGAGCAGTTCTTC. Translating it yields CASSPEFSSYNEQFF.